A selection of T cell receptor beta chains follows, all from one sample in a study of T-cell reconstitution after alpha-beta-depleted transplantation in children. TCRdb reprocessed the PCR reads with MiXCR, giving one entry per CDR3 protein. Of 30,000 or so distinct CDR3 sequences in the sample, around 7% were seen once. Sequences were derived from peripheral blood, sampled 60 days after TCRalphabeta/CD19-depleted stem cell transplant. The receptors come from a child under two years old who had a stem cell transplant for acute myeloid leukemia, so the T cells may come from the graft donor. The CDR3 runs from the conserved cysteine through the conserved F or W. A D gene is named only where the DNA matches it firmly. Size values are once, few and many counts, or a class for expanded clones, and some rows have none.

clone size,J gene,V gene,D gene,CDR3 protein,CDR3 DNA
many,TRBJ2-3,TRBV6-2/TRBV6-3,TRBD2,CASSYSGTSGRARVADTQYF,TGTGCCAGCAGTTACTCGGGGACTAGCGGGAGGGCCCGGGTGGCAGATACGCAGTATTTT
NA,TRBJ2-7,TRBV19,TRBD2,CASSIRDGRSPAWEQYF,TGTGCCAGTAGTATACGCGACGGGAGGTCCCCTGCTTGGGAGCAGTACTTC
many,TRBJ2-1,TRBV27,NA,CASSLSTAGSYNEQFF,TGTGCCAGCAGTTTATCGACGGCTGGCTCCTACAATGAGCAGTTCTTC
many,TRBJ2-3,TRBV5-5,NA,CASSFQVTDTQYF,TGTGCCAGCAGCTTCCAGGTTACAGATACGCAGTATTTT
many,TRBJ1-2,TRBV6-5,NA,CASSPGTPGYTF,TGTGCCAGCAGTCCCGGGACCCCGGGCTACACCTTC
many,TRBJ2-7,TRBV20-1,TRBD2,CSAPGTSGVEQYF,TGCAGTGCTCCCGGGACTAGCGGTGTCGAGCAGTACTTC
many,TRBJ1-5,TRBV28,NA,CASSLIGRNQPQHF,TGTGCCAGCAGTTTAATAGGGCGCAATCAGCCCCAGCATTTT
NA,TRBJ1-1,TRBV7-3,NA,CASSLSRVTEAFF,TGTGCCAGCAGCTTATCAAGGGTCACTGAAGCTTTCTTT
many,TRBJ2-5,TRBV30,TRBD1,CAWSGTGARETQYF,TGTGCCTGGAGTGGGACAGGGGCGCGGGAGACCCAGTACTTC
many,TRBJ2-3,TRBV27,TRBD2,CASRPSLAGGADTQYF,TGTGCCAGCAGACCCTCACTAGCGGGAGGGGCAGATACGCAGTATTTT
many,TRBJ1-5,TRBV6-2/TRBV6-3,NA,CASLRFGSNQPQHF,TGTGCCAGCCTTAGGTTCGGTAGCAATCAGCCCCAGCATTTT
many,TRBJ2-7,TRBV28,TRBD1,CASILTGSHEQYF,TGTGCCAGCATCTTGACAGGGTCCCACGAGCAGTACTTC
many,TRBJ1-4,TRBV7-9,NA,CASSDTLPLLFF,TGTGCCAGCAGTGATACCTTACCTCTCCTGTTTTTT
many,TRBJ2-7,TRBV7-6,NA,CASSLSTDEQYF,TGTGCCAGCAGCTTAAGTACGGACGAGCAGTACTTC
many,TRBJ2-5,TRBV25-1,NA,CASSVKEGTQYF,TGTGCCAGCAGTGTCAAAGAAGGGACCCAGTACTTC
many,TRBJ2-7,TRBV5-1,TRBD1,CASSLGFGTALYEQYF,TGCGCCAGCAGCTTAGGGTTCGGGACAGCGCTGTACGAGCAGTACTTC
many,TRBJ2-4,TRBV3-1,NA,CASSQESPGSIQYF,TGTGCCAGCAGCCAAGAGTCACCGGGAAGCATTCAGTACTTC
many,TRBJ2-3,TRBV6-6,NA,CASIEDTQYF,TGTGCCAGCATTGAAGATACGCAGTATTTT
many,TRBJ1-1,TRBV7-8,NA,CASSHGQSNTEAFF,TGTGCCAGCAGCCATGGACAGTCTAACACTGAAGCTTTCTTT
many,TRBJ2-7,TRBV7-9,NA,CASRSGRIDEQYF,TGTGCCAGCAGATCCGGGCGTATCGACGAGCAGTACTTC
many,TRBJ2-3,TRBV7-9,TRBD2,CASSHGTSGRGTDTQYF,TGTGCCAGCAGCCACGGGACTAGCGGTCGAGGTACAGATACGCAGTATTTT
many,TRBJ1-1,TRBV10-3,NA,CAITSAGGTEAFF,TGTGCCATCACCTCGGCCGGGGGCACTGAAGCTTTCTTT
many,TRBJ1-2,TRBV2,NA,CASSEGGTTWDGYTF,TGTGCCAGCAGTGAAGGAGGAACGACCTGGGATGGCTACACCTTC
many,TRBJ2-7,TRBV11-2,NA,CASSSLSYSSYEQYF,TGTGCCAGCAGCTCCCTCAGCTACAGCTCCTACGAGCAGTACTTC
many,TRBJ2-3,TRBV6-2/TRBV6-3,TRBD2,CASSSHIGLAGSASTDTQYF,TGTGCCAGCAGTTCCCACATCGGACTAGCGGGGAGTGCTAGCACAGATACGCAGTATTTT
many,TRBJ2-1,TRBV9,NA,CASSPGGEQFF,TGTGCCAGCTCCCCCGGGGGTGAGCAGTTCTTC
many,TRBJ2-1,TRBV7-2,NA,CASGPWNEQFF,TGTGCCAGCGGGCCGTGGAATGAGCAGTTCTTC
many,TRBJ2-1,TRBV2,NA,CASLNPNSNEQFF,TGTGCCAGCCTAAACCCCAACAGCAATGAGCAGTTCTTC
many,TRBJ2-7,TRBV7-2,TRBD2,CASSLRSGGRSSYEQYF,TGTGCCAGCAGCTTACGAAGCGGCGGGAGGTCGTCCTACGAGCAGTACTTC
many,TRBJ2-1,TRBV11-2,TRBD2,CASGLAAFPSYNEQFF,TGTGCCAGCGGACTAGCGGCCTTCCCCTCCTACAATGAGCAGTTCTTC
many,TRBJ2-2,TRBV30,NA,CAWRLESRAGELFF,TGTGCCTGGAGATTAGAGTCTCGCGCCGGGGAGCTGTTTTTT
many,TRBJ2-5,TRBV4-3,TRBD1,CASSRTGGSEAQYF,TGCGCCAGCAGCCGGACAGGGGGGTCAGAGGCCCAGTACTTC
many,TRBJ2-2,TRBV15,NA,CATSRDPLGWGPGELFF,TGTGCCACCAGCAGAGATCCCCTTGGGTGGGGGCCCGGGGAGCTGTTTTTT
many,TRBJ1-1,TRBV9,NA,CASSVGRRTEAFF,TGTGCCAGCAGCGTAGGGAGGAGGACTGAAGCTTTCTTT